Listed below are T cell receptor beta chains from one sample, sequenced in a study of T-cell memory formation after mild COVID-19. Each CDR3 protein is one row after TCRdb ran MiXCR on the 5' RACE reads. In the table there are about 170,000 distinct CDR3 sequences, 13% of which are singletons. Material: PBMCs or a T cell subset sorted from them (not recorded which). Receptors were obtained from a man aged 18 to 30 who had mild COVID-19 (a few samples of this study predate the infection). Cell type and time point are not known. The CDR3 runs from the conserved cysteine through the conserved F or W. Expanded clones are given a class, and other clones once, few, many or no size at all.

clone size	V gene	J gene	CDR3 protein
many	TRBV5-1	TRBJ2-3	CASSPGGSAGDTQYF
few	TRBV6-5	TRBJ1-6	CASSYRFIRGVPLHF
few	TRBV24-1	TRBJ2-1	CATSVPGTGLNEQFF
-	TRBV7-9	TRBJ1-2	CASSLVSWGGNYGYTF
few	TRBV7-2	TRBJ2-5	CASSLEGLLQETQYF
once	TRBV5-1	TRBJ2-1	CASSQRGEYNEQFF
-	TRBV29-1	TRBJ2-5	CSGRAGGPQETQYF
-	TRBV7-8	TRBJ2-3	CASSSRGIADTQYF
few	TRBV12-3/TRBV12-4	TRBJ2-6	CASSLISGASGANVLTF
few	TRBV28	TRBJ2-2	CASGEEVRTGELFF
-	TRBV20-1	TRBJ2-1	CSARDRSHEQFF
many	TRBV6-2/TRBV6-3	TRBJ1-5	CASSLTGDQPQHF
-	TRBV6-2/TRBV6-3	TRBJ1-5	CASSYRGTALF
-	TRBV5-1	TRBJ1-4	CASSTDSSTEKLFF
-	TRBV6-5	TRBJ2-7	CASSSSGTGAHEQYF
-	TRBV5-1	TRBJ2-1	CASSLGTGTANEQFF
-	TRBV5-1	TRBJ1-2	CASSSPELYGYTF
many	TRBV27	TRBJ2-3	CASSLLGGTSTDTQYF
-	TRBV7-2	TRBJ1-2	CASSSRDRGGYGYTF
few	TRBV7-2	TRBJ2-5	CASSLLIGAGGEQVAQYF
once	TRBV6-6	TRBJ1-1	CASSLSLGNTEAFF
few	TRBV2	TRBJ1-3	CASKPGFSGNTIYF
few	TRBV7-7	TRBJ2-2	CASSYRPNTGELFF
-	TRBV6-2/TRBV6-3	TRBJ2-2	CASSPLGGWDTGELFF
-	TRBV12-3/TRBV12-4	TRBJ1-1	CASRSQGAPTEAFF
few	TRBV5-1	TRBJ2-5	CASRITPGETQYF
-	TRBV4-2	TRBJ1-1	CASSQGQKNTEAFF
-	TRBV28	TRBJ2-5	CASSLVGQTQYF
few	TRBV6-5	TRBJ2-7	CATTRQGRIAYEQYF
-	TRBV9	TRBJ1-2	CASSAQVMDYGYTF
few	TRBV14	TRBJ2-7	CASSFLTRDSFYEQYF
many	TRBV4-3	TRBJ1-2	CASSPGQGNYGYTF
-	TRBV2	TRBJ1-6	CASSDGPQVTLHF
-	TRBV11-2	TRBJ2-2	CASSLGREVVGELFF
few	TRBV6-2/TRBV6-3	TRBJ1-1	CASSYIQGAGTEAFF
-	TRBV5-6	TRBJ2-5	CASSSIRGRETQYF
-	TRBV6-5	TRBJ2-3	CASNPTGTSSTDTQYF
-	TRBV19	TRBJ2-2	CASTHDIGGTGELFF
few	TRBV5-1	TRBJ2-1	CASSLDGGTYNEQFF
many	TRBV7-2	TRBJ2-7	CASSPTSGGATQYF
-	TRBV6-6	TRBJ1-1	CASSGQANTEAFF
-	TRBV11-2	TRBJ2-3	CASSLGRGMGRKTDTQYF
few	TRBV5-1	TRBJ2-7	CASSLTPAYEQYF
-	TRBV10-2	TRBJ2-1	CASSTLRGTGKYNEQFF
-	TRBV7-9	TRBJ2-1	CASSVSGTWNEQFF
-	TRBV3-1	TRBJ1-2	CASSQLSANYGYTF
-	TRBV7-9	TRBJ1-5	CASSFGGGVNQPQHF
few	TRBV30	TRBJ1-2	CAWSPTIGYTF
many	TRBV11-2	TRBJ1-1	CASSFPGAEAFF
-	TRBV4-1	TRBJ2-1	CASSHLRLAGLVDEQFF
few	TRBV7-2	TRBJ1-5	CASSPRGGTREQPQHF